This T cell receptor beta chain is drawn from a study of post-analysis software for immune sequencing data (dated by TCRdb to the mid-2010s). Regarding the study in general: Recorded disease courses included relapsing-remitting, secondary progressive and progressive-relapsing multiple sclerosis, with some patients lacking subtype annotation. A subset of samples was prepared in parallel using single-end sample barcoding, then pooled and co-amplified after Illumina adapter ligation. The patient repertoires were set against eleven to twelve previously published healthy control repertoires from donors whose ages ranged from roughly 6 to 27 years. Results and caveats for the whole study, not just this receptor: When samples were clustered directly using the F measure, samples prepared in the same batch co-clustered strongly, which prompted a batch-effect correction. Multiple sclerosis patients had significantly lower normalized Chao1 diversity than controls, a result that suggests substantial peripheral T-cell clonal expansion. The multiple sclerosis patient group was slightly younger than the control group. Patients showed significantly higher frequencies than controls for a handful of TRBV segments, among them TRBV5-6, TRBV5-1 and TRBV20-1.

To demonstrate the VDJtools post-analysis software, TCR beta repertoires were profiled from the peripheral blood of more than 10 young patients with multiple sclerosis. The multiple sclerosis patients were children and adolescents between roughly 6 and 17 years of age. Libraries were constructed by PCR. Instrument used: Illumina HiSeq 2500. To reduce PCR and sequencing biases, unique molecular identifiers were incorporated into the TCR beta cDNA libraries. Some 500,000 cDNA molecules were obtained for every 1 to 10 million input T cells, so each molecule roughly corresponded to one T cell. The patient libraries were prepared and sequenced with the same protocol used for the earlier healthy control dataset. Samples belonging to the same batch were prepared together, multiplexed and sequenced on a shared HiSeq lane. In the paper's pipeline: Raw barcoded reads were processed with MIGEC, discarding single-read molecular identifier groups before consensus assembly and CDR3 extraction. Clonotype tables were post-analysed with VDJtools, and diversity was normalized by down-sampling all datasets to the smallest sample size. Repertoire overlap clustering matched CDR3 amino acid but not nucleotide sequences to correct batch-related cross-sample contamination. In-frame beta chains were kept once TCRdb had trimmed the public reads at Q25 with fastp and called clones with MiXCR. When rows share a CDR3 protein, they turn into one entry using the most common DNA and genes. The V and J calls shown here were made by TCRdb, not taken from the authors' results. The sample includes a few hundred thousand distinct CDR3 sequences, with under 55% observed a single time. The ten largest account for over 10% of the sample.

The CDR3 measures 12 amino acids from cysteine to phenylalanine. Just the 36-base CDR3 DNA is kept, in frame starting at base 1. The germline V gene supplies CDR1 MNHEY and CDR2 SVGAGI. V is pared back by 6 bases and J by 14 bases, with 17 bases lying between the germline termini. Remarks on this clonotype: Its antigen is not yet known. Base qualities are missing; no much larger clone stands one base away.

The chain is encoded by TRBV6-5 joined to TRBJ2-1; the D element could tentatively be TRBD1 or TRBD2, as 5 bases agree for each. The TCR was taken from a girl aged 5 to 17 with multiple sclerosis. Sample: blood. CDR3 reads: CASRPARGGEFF. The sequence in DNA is TGTGCCAGCAGGCCCGCCCGTGGGGGTGAGTTCTTC.